The source of this T cell receptor beta chain is a study of a mutant IDH1 vaccine in newly diagnosed glioma. Study at large: Commencement of vaccination occurred 4-6 weeks following radiotherapy alone, or concurrently with temozolomide cycles. Before enrollment, patients got radiotherapy alone, temozolomide alone, or mostly the combination.

Method: immunoSEQ multiplex PCR; TCRdb's copy keeps in-frame clones and lacks some. The sample gives approximately 28,000 clones, roughly 80% of which show up once; approximately 8% is in the top ten. Note on this clone: Its specificity is not known.

The CDR3 covers 15 residues. Germline CDR1 reads KGHSH; CDR2 reads LQKENI. Trimming stripped 4 bases from V and 5 bases from J, with 14 bases between. Time point of the sample: week 23, last vaccination. The investigators gave 300 ug of mutant IDH1 20-mer peptide in each vaccine dose, together with topical imiquimod. The chain uses TRBV18 and TRBJ2-2, with D maybe TRBD1 (6 bases). The sequences come from PBMCs, collected from a glioma patient whose treatment included an IDH1 peptide vaccine. The sequence came from a woman aged 18 to 35 with glioma. The chain's CDR3 is CASSLGTHRTGELFF. The CDR3 nucleotides are TGTGCCAGCTCACTTGGGACACACAGGACCGGGGAGCTGTTTTTT.